Listed below are T cell receptor beta chains from one sample, sequenced in a study of blood T cell repertoires in COVID-19. Libraries were prepared by immunoSEQ multiplex PCR; TCRdb keeps only in-frame clonotypes and omits some of them. The table includes more than 100,000 clones, around four fifths detected once. The specimen sequenced was PBMCs or T cells enriched from blood (not recorded which). The receptor set was obtained from a man aged 40-50 years with acute COVID-19. CDR3s include the opening cysteine and the closing phenylalanine or tryptophan. A D gene is named only where the DNA matches it firmly. Clone size is given for some rows only: seen once, a few or many times, or a class if the clone is expanded.

D gene: .
V gene: TRBV19
J gene: TRBJ1-2
clone size: .
CDR3 DNA: TGTGCCAGTAGGACAATAGGGCTGGGAGACTACACCTTC
CDR3 protein: CASRTIGLGDYTF

D gene: TRBD1
V gene: TRBV7-2
J gene: TRBJ2-5
clone size: once
CDR3 DNA: TGTGCCAGCAGCTTAGAGGGACAGGGGGCGGGGACCCAGTACTTC
CDR3 protein: CASSLEGQGAGTQYF

D gene: .
V gene: TRBV14
J gene: TRBJ1-1
clone size: few
CDR3 DNA: TGTGCCAGCAGATCGAGGGAACACACTGAAGCTTTCTTT
CDR3 protein: CASRSREHTEAFF

D gene: .
V gene: TRBV6-5
J gene: TRBJ1-3
clone size: .
CDR3 DNA: TGTGCCAGCAGTTACTCCCCCGGTAGTACTAGAGACACCATATATTTT
CDR3 protein: CASSYSPGSTRDTIYF

D gene: .
V gene: TRBV12-3/TRBV12-4
J gene: TRBJ2-3
clone size: .
CDR3 DNA: TGTGCCAGCAGACTAGCCGGGGGAGATACGCAGTATTTT
CDR3 protein: CASRLAGGDTQYF

D gene: .
V gene: TRBV7-2
J gene: TRBJ2-1
clone size: .
CDR3 DNA: TGTGCCAGCAGCGGACGACAGGTCAATGAGCAGTTCTTC
CDR3 protein: CASSGRQVNEQFF

D gene: TRBD1
V gene: TRBV7-9
J gene: TRBJ2-7
clone size: .
CDR3 DNA: TGTGCCAGCAGCCACGATGGGACAGGGACCACCTACGAGCAGTACTTC
CDR3 protein: CASSHDGTGTTYEQYF

D gene: .
V gene: TRBV2
J gene: TRBJ2-5
clone size: .
CDR3 DNA: TGTGCCAGCAGAGACATAACCCAAGAGACCCAGTACTTC
CDR3 protein: CASRDITQETQYF

D gene: .
V gene: TRBV7-2
J gene: TRBJ1-6
clone size: .
CDR3 DNA: TGTGCCAGCAGCTCACAGGGAAACTCCTATAATTCACCCCTCCACTTT
CDR3 protein: CASSSQGNSYNSPLHF

D gene: .
V gene: TRBV5-6
J gene: TRBJ2-7
clone size: once
CDR3 DNA: TGTGCCAGCAGCTTGATCCAGTCGATCAACGAGCAGTACTTC
CDR3 protein: CASSLIQSINEQYF

D gene: TRBD2
V gene: TRBV18
J gene: TRBJ2-2
clone size: once
CDR3 DNA: TGTGCCAGCCCCCTACTAGCGGATAACACCGGGGAGCTGTTTTTT
CDR3 protein: CASPLLADNTGELFF

D gene: .
V gene: TRBV11-2
J gene: TRBJ2-1
clone size: .
CDR3 DNA: TGTGCCAGCAGCCTAAGGACTAATGAGCAGTTCTTC
CDR3 protein: CASSLRTNEQFF

D gene: .
V gene: TRBV6-5
J gene: TRBJ1-1
clone size: .
CDR3 DNA: TGTGCCAGCACCGAACAGCGGGACACTGAAGCTTTCTTT
CDR3 protein: CASTEQRDTEAFF

D gene: .
V gene: TRBV29-1
J gene: TRBJ2-7
clone size: .
CDR3 DNA: TGCAGCGTTGAATTAGCAGACTACGAGCAGTACTTC
CDR3 protein: CSVELADYEQYF

D gene: TRBD1
V gene: TRBV19
J gene: TRBJ1-6
clone size: .
CDR3 DNA: TGTGCCAGTAGTATAGCCCCACAGGGGACTAATTCACCCCTCCACTTT
CDR3 protein: CASSIAPQGTNSPLHF

D gene: TRBD1
V gene: TRBV6-5
J gene: TRBJ2-1
clone size: few
CDR3 DNA: TGTGCCAGCAGCGAGACAGGGAATGAGCAGTTCTTC
CDR3 protein: CASSETGNEQFF

D gene: TRBD2
V gene: TRBV27
J gene: TRBJ2-3
clone size: .
CDR3 DNA: TGTGCCAGCAGTCTCATTAGCGGGAGCGCAGATACGCAGTATTTT
CDR3 protein: CASSLISGSADTQYF

D gene: TRBD2
V gene: TRBV9
J gene: TRBJ2-3
clone size: .
CDR3 DNA: TGTGCCAGCAGCGTAGACCTAGCGGGGGGAACAGATACGCAGTATTTT
CDR3 protein: CASSVDLAGGTDTQYF

D gene: TRBD1
V gene: TRBV28
J gene: TRBJ2-7
clone size: .
CDR3 DNA: TGTGCCAGCAGTCCCTCAACAGGGGCTAACTCCTACGAGCAGTACTTC
CDR3 protein: CASSPSTGANSYEQYF

D gene: .
V gene: TRBV30
J gene: TRBJ1-2
clone size: few
CDR3 DNA: TGTGCCTGGAGCCCAGGGGTTTATGGCTACACCTTC
CDR3 protein: CAWSPGVYGYTF

D gene: TRBD1
V gene: TRBV7-9
J gene: TRBJ2-4
clone size: .
CDR3 DNA: TGTGCCAGCAGGGCGGCAGGGGGCGCACATAACATTCAGTACTTC
CDR3 protein: CASRAAGGAHNIQYF

D gene: TRBD1
V gene: TRBV7-2
J gene: TRBJ2-3
clone size: .
CDR3 DNA: TGTGCCAGCAGCGGCCGGACAGGGGGAAATACGCAGTATTTT
CDR3 protein: CASSGRTGGNTQYF

D gene: TRBD1
V gene: TRBV10-3
J gene: TRBJ1-2
clone size: .
CDR3 DNA: TGTGCCATCAGGCCGGGACAGGGTTCGAACTATGGCTACACCTTC
CDR3 protein: CAIRPGQGSNYGYTF

D gene: TRBD2
V gene: TRBV12-3/TRBV12-4
J gene: TRBJ2-7
clone size: .
CDR3 DNA: TGTGCCAGTCGCGGGACTAGCGGTTACGAGCAGTACTTC
CDR3 protein: CASRGTSGYEQYF

D gene: TRBD1
V gene: TRBV6-6
J gene: TRBJ1-4
clone size: few
CDR3 DNA: TGTGCCAGCAGTCAGGGACAGGTCCCCACTAATGAAAAACTGTTTTTT
CDR3 protein: CASSQGQVPTNEKLFF

D gene: TRBD1
V gene: TRBV6-1
J gene: TRBJ1-2
clone size: .
CDR3 DNA: TGTGCCAGCAGTGAAGCCCCAGGGGGCGTTGGCTACACCTTC
CDR3 protein: CASSEAPGGVGYTF

D gene: TRBD1
V gene: TRBV5-6
J gene: TRBJ1-5
clone size: .
CDR3 DNA: TGTGCCAGCAGCCTGACAGGGGCCCCCAATCAGCCCCAGCATTTT
CDR3 protein: CASSLTGAPNQPQHF

D gene: TRBD1
V gene: TRBV29-1
J gene: TRBJ1-1
clone size: .
CDR3 DNA: TGCAGCGTTGAAGATCGAAACAGGGGGGGAAAGAGCACTGAAGCTTTCTTT
CDR3 protein: CSVEDRNRGGKSTEAFF

D gene: .
V gene: TRBV19
J gene: TRBJ1-1
clone size: .
CDR3 DNA: TGTGCCAGTAGTGACGGTCAGGGGATGAACACTGAAGCTTTCTTT
CDR3 protein: CASSDGQGMNTEAFF

D gene: TRBD1
V gene: TRBV5-1
J gene: TRBJ2-3
clone size: few
CDR3 DNA: TGCGCCAGCAGGATGGGACAGACTGATACGCAGTATTTT
CDR3 protein: CASRMGQTDTQYF

D gene: .
V gene: TRBV6-5
J gene: TRBJ1-4
clone size: .
CDR3 DNA: TGTGCCAGCAGTCGAGGGTGGACAGCTAATGAAAAACTGTTTTTT
CDR3 protein: CASSRGWTANEKLFF

D gene: .
V gene: TRBV5-1
J gene: TRBJ1-1
clone size: .
CDR3 DNA: TGCGCCAGCAAACGGGAGGGCACTGAAGCTTTCTTT
CDR3 protein: CASKREGTEAFF

D gene: TRBD1
V gene: TRBV11-3
J gene: TRBJ2-5
clone size: .
CDR3 DNA: TGTGCCAGCAGCTCAGGGGGAGAGGAGACCCAGTACTTC
CDR3 protein: CASSSGGEETQYF

D gene: .
V gene: TRBV29-1
J gene: TRBJ1-1
clone size: .
CDR3 DNA: TGCAGCGTTGGTCCAGCGGGGGGGATTCACACTGAAGCTTTCTTT
CDR3 protein: CSVGPAGGIHTEAFF

D gene: TRBD1
V gene: TRBV11-2
J gene: TRBJ1-2
clone size: .
CDR3 DNA: TGTGCCAGCAGCTTAGAGGGACAGGGATCGAGCTACACCTTC
CDR3 protein: CASSLEGQGSSYTF

D gene: .
V gene: TRBV28
J gene: TRBJ2-7
clone size: .
CDR3 DNA: TGTGCCAGCCGGCAGGGAACCTACGAGCAGTACTTC
CDR3 protein: CASRQGTYEQYF

D gene: TRBD2
V gene: TRBV2
J gene: TRBJ2-1
clone size: .
CDR3 DNA: TGTGCCAGCAGTGAAGCGGCACTAGCGGGGTGGAGCTCCTACAATGAGCAGTTCTTC
CDR3 protein: CASSEAALAGWSSYNEQFF